This section outlines one T cell receptor beta chain sequence together with its context. What it binds is not known. The data were obtained in a study of cytomegalovirus exposure and HLA in healthy donors. Broader study findings: Analyses of presence/absence relied on an assumption of roughly uniform sequencing depth across donors. Reportedly, fewer N-insertions than the 666-donor mean appeared in an Asian-associated ancestry cluster in a later analysis.

Germline values: CDR1 SGHRS, CDR2 YFSETQ. The CDR3 contains 16 residues. V was pared by 0 bases and J by 4 bases, with 1 base of the junction left unmatched. PCR involved 60 Vbeta and 13 Jbeta primers. The assay was immunoSEQ multiplex PCR, and TCRdb's table has in-frame clones only and misses some. The table shows some 120,000 clones, with approximately 8% occurring only once. This clonotype originated in a woman aged 40 to 55 in good health and CMV-seropositive. The gene calls are TRBV5-1 and TRBJ2-5; TRBD2 matches 15 bases. The sequenced material came from PBMCs. Written as DNA, the CDR3 is TGCGCCAGCAGCTTGGAGGGACTAGCGGGGGGAGAGACCCAGTACTTC. Amino acids: CASSLEGLAGGETQYF. Full variable domain (missing parts from reference TRBV5-1 and TRBJ2-5): KAGVTQTPRYLIKTRGQQVTLSCSPISGHRSVSWYQQTPGQGLQFLFEYFSETQRNKGNFPGRFSGRQFSNSRSEMNVSTLELGDSALYLCASSLEGLAGGETQYFGPGTRLLVL.